The next 32 T cell receptor beta chains were all read from a single sample in a study of control samples from healthy donors and cancer patients. Method: immunoSEQ multiplex PCR; TCRdb's copy keeps in-frame clones and lacks some. The sample carries 120,000 or so clones, 80% to 90% recorded once. The sample was blood. These receptor sequences come from a man in his forties or fifties in good health.

The chain carries TRBV6-5 and TRBJ2-1; possibly TRBD1 for D (6 bases). This CDR3 is 15 amino acids long. Looked up from germline, CDR1 is MNHEY and CDR2 is SVGAGI. V lost 5 bases and J lost 0, with 11 bases in between. CDR3 loop: CASSTRDNSYNEQFF. The CDR3 nucleotides read TGTGCCAGCAGTACTCGGGACAACTCCTACAATGAGCAGTTCTTC.

The sample holds one count of this clone. The genes are TRBV12-3 or TRBV12-4 and TRBJ1-2, with TRBD1 as a possible D gene (6 bases). V dropped 4 bases and J dropped 10 bases, with 13 bases sitting between them. The CDR3 has 12 residues. CDR3 residues: CASSYRVWDYTF. The CDR3 nucleotides read TGTGCCAGCAGTTACAGGGTTTGGGACTACACCTTC.

J is TRBJ2-7 and V is TRBV18, with 9 bases aligning to TRBD1. Trimming at V came to 3 bases and at J to 1 base, leaving 4 bases not matched to a gene. Germline loops: CDR1 KGHSH, CDR2 LQKENI. CDR3 size: 15 residues. The CDR3 DNA reads TGTGCCAGCTCACCGGGGACAGGGCGGTCCTACGAGCAGTACTTC. This gives the protein CASSPGTGRSYEQYF.

The chain couples TRBV7-9 to TRBJ1-1; 7 bases are a match to TRBD1. In germline, CDR1 is SEHNR, CDR2 FQNEAQ (reference sequence). The V gene end was trimmed by 5 bases and the J gene end by 5 bases; junction bases not matched to a gene: 14. The CDR3 runs to 16 residues. CDR3 amino acids: CASSRHTQGLWTEAFF. DNA of the CDR3: TGTGCCAGCAGCCGTCATACACAGGGGCTTTGGACTGAAGCTTTCTTT.

This clone was observed a single time. V usage is TRBV7-2 and J usage is TRBJ1-2, with 7 bases fitting TRBD1. V lost 1 base and J lost 5; bases outside the gene matches: 4. This CDR3 is 14 amino acids long. CDR1 and CDR2 (germline): SGHTA, FQGNSA. The CDR3 coding sequence is TGTGCCAGCAGCTTAGAAGGACAGGCTTATGGCTACACCTTC. It is translated as CASSLEGQAYGYTF.

The chain carries TRBV4-3 and TRBJ2-7; TRBD2 aligns across 7 bases. Germline assignment: CDR1 LGHNA and CDR2 YSLEER. The V gene end was trimmed by 0 bases and the J gene end by 6 bases; junction bases not matched to a gene: 11. There are 16 residues in the CDR3. The CDR3 DNA reads TGCGCCAGCAGCCAAGATCGTCTAGCGGCTGGTGGCGAGCAGTACTTC. It is translated as CASSQDRLAAGGEQYF.

The chain is built from TRBV5-1 and TRBJ2-5; TRBD1 might be the D (6 bases). The CDR3 contains 17 residues. Trimming took 5 bases from V and 2 from J, leaving 22 bases between them. From germline, CDR1 is SGHRS and CDR2 YFSETQ. The CDR3 here is CASRYLPARQAQETQYF. In DNA, the CDR3 is TGCGCCAGCAGGTATCTACCTGCTCGACAGGCGCAAGAGACCCAGTACTTC.

A note on this clone: Other DNA sequences in this specimen translate into the identical CDR3. The chain couples TRBV5-6 to TRBJ1-2; D ambiguous. V was clipped by 3 bases and J by 8 bases, with 8 bases between them. Germline assignment: CDR1 SGHDT and CDR2 YYEEEE. The CDR3 totals 11 residues. The CDR3 DNA is TGTGCCAGCAGCTGGGGTGGCGGCTACACCTTC. Its translation is CASSWGGGYTF.

The chain uses TRBV28 and TRBJ1-1; TRBD1 is a possible D gene (5 bases). Trimming cost V 6 bases and J 4 bases, with 21 bases left between them. Germline lookup yields CDR1 MDHEN and CDR2 SYDVKM. This CDR3 spans 16 amino acids. CDR3 in amino acids: CASSVVGGLGLTEAFF. DNA for the CDR3: TGTGCCAGCAGCGTAGTGGGGGGTCTGGGCCTCACTGAAGCTTTCTTT.

The V and J genes are TRBV7-9 and TRBJ2-7, with D unresolved. V was cut by 6 bases and J by 3 bases, with 12 bases left in between. CDR3 size: 13 residues. Germline CDR1 reads SEHNR; CDR2 reads FQNEAQ (reference sequence). CDR3 sequence (DNA): TGTGCCAGCAGTTTAACGGGTTTCTACGAGCAGTACTTC. Protein: CASSLTGFYEQYF.

This clone was found once. The chain combines TRBV5-1 with TRBJ2-1; D is unresolved. The germline V gene has CDR1 SGHRS and CDR2 YFSETQ. The CDR3 runs to 16 residues. V gave up 0 bases and J gave up 5 bases, with 15 bases separating them. The CDR3 DNA is TGCGCCAGCAGCTTGGCCCCCATTAACAGAAACAATGAGCAGTTCTTC. It yields the protein CASSLAPINRNNEQFF.

This clone was observed a handful of times. V gene TRBV12-5 combines with J gene TRBJ1-1, with a weak D call TRBD1 (6 bases). The CDR3 totals 12 residues. CDR1 is LGHNT, CDR2 FRNRAP, per germline. V lost 9 bases, J lost 4 bases, and 12 bases lay in between. Here the CDR3 reads CASRADSTEAFF. The CDR3 nucleotides read TGTGCTAGCCGCGCGGACAGCACTGAAGCTTTCTTT.

V gene TRBV18 combines with J gene TRBJ2-3; 7 bases are a match to TRBD2. Germline V CDR1 and CDR2: KGHSH, LQKENI. With 5 bases clipped from V and 1 base from J, the junction kept 12 bases outside the gene matches. The CDR3 totals 17 residues. The CDR3 protein is CASSLITSGAGTDTQYF. CDR3 coding DNA: TGTGCCAGCTCATTAATTACCAGCGGGGCAGGCACAGATACGCAGTATTTT.

The chain recombines TRBV3-1 (or the pseudogene TRBV3-2) with TRBJ1-6; D is undetermined. The germline V and J ends were trimmed by 1 base and 13 bases, with 14 bases remaining between them. In germline, CDR1 is LGHDT, CDR2 YNNKEL (reference sequence). This CDR3 contains 14 residues. CDR3 nucleotide sequence: TGTGCCAGCAGCCAAGGCCGACTAAAAACGCCCCTCCACTTT. As protein: CASSQGRLKTPLHF.

This clone appeared a few times. Written as DNA, the CDR3 is TGTGCCAGCAGCCCCGTCGGGGGGGGGCTCAATGAGCAGTTCTTC. Translated, it gives CASSPVGGGLNEQFF. The rearrangement links TRBV7-3 to TRBJ2-1; 8 bases agree with TRBD2. V lost 5 bases, J lost 6 bases, and 9 bases stayed unmatched. This CDR3 contains 15 residues. Germline-derived CDR1 and CDR2 are SGHTA and FQGTGA.

V and J are TRBV6-2 or TRBV6-3 and TRBJ1-5; 10 bases align to TRBD1. The V gene's germline CDR1 is MNHEY and CDR2 SVGEGT. The J segment lost 7 bases and the V segment lost 0 bases, leaving 6 bases of the junction unmatched. There are 16 residues in the CDR3. The CDR3 DNA reads as TGTGCCAGCAGTTACTCCGGGACAGGGGTATTCCAGCCCCAGCATTTT. Its translation is CASSYSGTGVFQPQHF.

This chain joins TRBV9 and TRBJ2-6; 9 bases map to TRBD2. There are 20 residues in the CDR3. V lost 0 bases to trimming and J lost 0 bases; unmatched junction nucleotides: 10. Germline lookup yields CDR1 SGDLS and CDR2 YYNGEE. CDR3 sequence (DNA): TGTGCCAGCAGCGTAGCCGGTCGACTAGCGGCTCGCTCTGGGGCCAACGTCCTGACTTTC. The encoded protein is CASSVAGRLAARSGANVLTF.

The chain employs TRBV5-8 and TRBJ1-1; D gene unclear. This CDR3 comprises 17 residues. Trimming removed 1 base from V and 1 base from J, with 17 bases in between. Germline V gene data show CDR1 as SGHTS and CDR2 as YDEGEE. The CDR3 sequence: CASSLFPGPTTNTEAFF. CDR3 nucleotide sequence: TGTGCCAGCAGCTTGTTTCCGGGCCCCACAACGAACACTGAAGCTTTCTTT. Using reference TRBV5-8 and TRBJ1-1 for the parts outside the CDR3, the full variable domain is EAGVTQSPTHLIKTRGQQATLRCSPISGHTSVYWYQQALGLGLQFLLWYDEGEERNRGNFPPRFSGRQFPNYSSELNVNALELEDSALYLCASSLFPGPTTNTEAFFGQGTRLTVV.

The gene calls are TRBV6-1 and TRBJ2-3, with D maybe TRBD2 (7 bases). This CDR3 comprises 14 residues. Germline V gene data show CDR1 as MNHNS and CDR2 as SASEGT. CDR3 sequence (DNA): TGTGCGGGGGGGGGCCAACGGAGCACAGATACGCAGTATTTT. Translation: CAGGGQRSTDTQYF.

This chain links TRBV29-1 with TRBJ1-2; 9 bases fit TRBD1. The CDR3 is 15 amino acids. The trim removed 7 bases at V and 4 bases at J, leaving 13 bases unmatched. Germline assignment: CDR1 SQVTM and CDR2 ANQGSEA. The CDR3 here is CSAQGQGTESYGYTF. DNA of the CDR3: TGCAGCGCACAGGGACAGGGTACCGAGAGCTATGGCTACACCTTC.

The CDR3 DNA sequence: TGTGCCACCAGTGACCCCTTTGGTGGCTACACCTTC. This codes for CATSDPFGGYTF. The V and J genes are TRBV24-1 and TRBJ1-2, with D unclear. Germline CDR1 reads KGHDR; CDR2 reads SFDVKD. Trimming cost V 4 bases and J 7 bases, with 9 bases left between them. The CDR3 length is 12 residues.

The chain carries TRBV7-6 and TRBJ1-1; TRBD1 might be the D (5 bases). Germline V gene data show CDR1 as SGHVS and CDR2 as FNYEAQ. V dropped 5 bases and J dropped 3 bases, with 16 bases sitting between them. The CDR3 runs to 15 residues. CDR3 sequence (DNA): TGTGCCAGCAGCAACAAAGTTCAGGGAGACACTGAAGCTTTCTTT. It is translated as CASSNKVQGDTEAFF.

This clone was picked up one time. The chain has TRBV9 and TRBJ2-3, with 12 bases lining up with TRBD2. CDR1 and CDR2 from the germline V gene are SGDLS and YYNGEE. V was pared by 2 bases and J by 2 bases, with 6 bases of the junction left unmatched. CDR3 length equals 17 residues. CDR3 protein: CASSVAPSGGATDTQYF. The CDR3 DNA reads TGTGCCAGCAGCGTTGCCCCTAGCGGGGGGGCCACAGATACGCAGTATTTT.

This clone has only a few counts. J is TRBJ1-2 and V is TRBV5-6, with D possibly TRBD1 on 5 matching bases. This CDR3 is built from 15 residues. Trimming pared 1 base from V and 7 bases from J, leaving 17 bases between. Germline values: CDR1 SGHDT, CDR2 YYEEEE. In nucleotides, the CDR3 is TGTGCCAGCAGCTTGTTCCCAGGGCCCAGAACTGGCTACACCTTC. It yields the protein CASSLFPGPRTGYTF. Full variable domain (rest looked up from reference TRBV5-6 and TRBJ1-2): DAGVTQSPTHLIKTRGQQVTLRCSPKSGHDTVSWYQQALGQGPQFIFQYYEEEERQRGNFPDRFSGHQFPNYSSELNVNALLLGDSALYLCASSLFPGPRTGYTFGSGTRLTVV.

The V gene is TRBV6-5, the J gene TRBJ2-7; 8 nucleotides align to TRBD1. This CDR3 has 14 amino acids. CDR1 and CDR2 from the germline V gene are MNHEY and SVGAGI. V was pared by 5 bases and J by 5 bases, with 8 bases of the junction left unmatched. The CDR3: CASSPWTGKDEQYF. The CDR3 DNA reads TGTGCCAGCAGTCCATGGACAGGGAAGGACGAGCAGTACTTC.

V and J are TRBV29-1 and TRBJ1-4; D gene uncertain. Looked up from germline, CDR1 is SQVTM and CDR2 is ANQGSEA. This CDR3 has 14 amino acids. The germline V and J ends were trimmed by 3 bases and 8 bases, with 16 bases remaining between them. The CDR3 spells CSVESGGRGEKLFF. The CDR3 bases are TGCAGCGTTGAGTCGGGCGGCCGAGGGGAAAAACTGTTTTTT.

The chain carries TRBV6-5 and TRBJ1-5, with D unresolved. CDR3 length: 14 residues. CDR1 and CDR2 (germline): MNHEY, SVGAGI. With 6 bases removed from V and 3 bases from J, the gap between germline ends came to 12 bases. This CDR3 is CASSDLGNNQPQHF. The CDR3 DNA follows: TGTGCCAGCAGCGATTTAGGAAACAATCAGCCCCAGCATTTT.

The rearrangement uses TRBV6-6 and TRBJ1-4; D is ambiguous. Germline V gives CDR1 MNHNY, CDR2 SVGAGI (reference sequence). Between the trimmed V and J ends, which lost 2 bases and 8 bases, there was a span of 6 bases. The CDR3 length is 12 residues. The CDR3 spells CASSYTVEKLFF. CDR3 bases: TGTGCCAGCAGTTACACTGTCGAAAAACTGTTTTTT.

CDR3 sequence (DNA): TGTGCCACCGCGGATAGCGTCATCTCTAATTCACCCCTCCACTTT. It yields the protein CATADSVISNSPLHF. V and J are TRBV10-3 and TRBJ1-6, with D uncertain. The CDR3 is 15 amino acids. Trimming took off 10 bases at V and 6 bases at J, with 19 bases between the two ends. Germline V gives CDR1 ENHRY, CDR2 SYGVKD.

The chain employs TRBV7-8 and TRBJ1-1; 10 bases match TRBD1. Germline V gives CDR1 SGHVS, CDR2 FQNEAQ. Trimming took 4 bases from V and 3 from J; bases not matched to a gene: 8. The CDR3 is 16 amino acids. The CDR3 DNA is TGTGCCAGCAGCTATAACCGGGACAGGGGAGACACTGAAGCTTTCTTT. Translated, it gives CASSYNRDRGDTEAFF.

This chain's CDR3 is CASSWRGRYEQYF. The CDR3 DNA is TGTGCCAGCAGCTGGAGGGGTAGATACGAGCAGTACTTC. This chain uses TRBV13 with TRBJ2-7; D may be TRBD2 (6 bases). Trimming left V 4 bases short and J 4 bases short, with 11 bases between. The CDR3 consists of 13 residues. In germline, CDR1 is PRHDT, CDR2 FYEKMQ (reference sequence). The whole variable domain, filled in from reference TRBV13 and TRBJ2-7, reads AAGVIQSPRHLIKEKRETATLKCYPIPRHDTVYWYQQGPGQDPQFLISFYEKMQSDKGSIPDRFSAQQFSDYHSELNMSSLELGDSALYFCASSWRGRYEQYFGPGTRLTVT.

The chain is built from TRBV19 and TRBJ2-7; 10 bases are shared with TRBD1. Trimming removed 6 bases from V and 1 base from J; junction bases left unmatched: 3. Germline V gene data show CDR1 as LNHDA and CDR2 as SQIVND (reference sequence). The CDR3 extends over 14 amino acids. CDR3 coding DNA: TGTGCCAGTAGCCGGACAGGGGGGTCCTACGAGCAGTACTTC. Protein product: CASSRTGGSYEQYF.